A single sample is the source of the 31 T cell receptor beta chains below, sequenced in a study of cytomegalovirus exposure and HLA in healthy donors (TCRdb year 2017). The method was the immunoSEQ multiplex PCR assay. A mixture of 60 forward primers for TCR Vbeta segments and 13 reverse primers for TCR Jbeta segments was used in the multiplex PCR. This immuneACCESS table, as held by TCRdb, lists in-frame sequences with V and J called but not all clones. Of the missing ones, under half trace to an unresolved V gene in checked studies; the others have no known cause. For this sample there are 150,000 to 200,000 clones; roughly 80% appear just once. 3.5% to 4.5% of the sample comes from the top ten. The sequenced sample was PBMCs. The receptors were sampled from a man between 25 and 39 years old in good health and CMV-seropositive.

This clone has just a few counts. The J gene is TRBJ2-1, the V gene TRBV4-3; 9 nucleotides match TRBD2. This CDR3 spans 16 amino acids. Germline assignment: CDR1 LGHNA and CDR2 YSLEER. With 4 bases clipped from V and 8 bases from J, the junction kept 12 bases outside the gene matches. The CDR3 sequence: CASSREDAGGPDEQFF. The DNA for the CDR3 is TGCGCCAGCAGCCGAGAAGACGCGGGGGGGCCCGATGAGCAGTTCTTC.

This chain connects TRBV7-8 to TRBJ1-1, with no clear D. Germline lookup yields CDR1 SGHVS and CDR2 FQNEAQ. This CDR3 contains 10 residues. Trimming left V 2 bases short and J 8 bases short, with 3 bases between. The CDR3 sequence: CASSLSEAFF. In DNA, the CDR3 is TGTGCCAGCAGCTTATCGGAAGCTTTCTTT.

This chain joins TRBV27 and TRBJ2-5; 9 nucleotides agree with TRBD1. Germline V gives CDR1 MNHEY, CDR2 SMNVEV (reference sequence). The CDR3 length is 14 residues. The J segment lost 5 bases and the V segment lost 5 bases, leaving 6 bases of the junction unmatched. The CDR3: CASSHGTGTETQYF. The CDR3 DNA reads as TGTGCCAGCAGTCACGGGACAGGGACGGAGACCCAGTACTTC.

The V and J genes are TRBV6-5 and TRBJ2-7; D may be TRBD1 (6 bases). The CDR3 covers 15 residues. In germline, CDR1 is MNHEY, CDR2 SVGAGI. V dropped 5 bases and J dropped 2 bases, with 16 bases sitting between them. The CDR3 bases are TGTGCCAGCAGTGGGGACACGTACAACCCCTACGAGCAGTACTTC. It specifies CASSGDTYNPYEQYF.

Only a few counts were recorded for this clone. CDR3: CASSPLNSGANVLTF. CDR3 DNA sequence: TGTGCCAGCTCACCACTTAACTCTGGGGCCAACGTCCTGACTTTC. This sequence joins TRBV18 and TRBJ2-6, with D unresolved. Germline CDR1 and CDR2: KGHSH and LQKENI. CDR3 size: 15 residues. Trimming cost V 1 base and J 0 bases, with 4 bases left between them. Complete variable domain (other parts from reference TRBV18 and TRBJ2-6): NAGVMQNPRHLVRRRGQEARLRCSPMKGHSHVYWYRQLPEEGLKFMVYLQKENIIDESGMPKERFSAEFPKEGPSILRIQQVVRGDSAAYFCASSPLNSGANVLTFGAGSRLTVL.

The chain carries TRBV7-7 and TRBJ2-3; 12 nucleotides match TRBD2. The germline V gene encodes CDR1 SSHAT and CDR2 FNYEAQ (reference sequence). This CDR3 is built from 16 residues. V lost 6 bases to trimming and J lost 6 bases; unmatched junction nucleotides: 10. Written as DNA, the CDR3 is TGTGCCAGCAGTAGACTAGCGGGGGTTCTGCTGGATACGCAGTATTTT. Its protein is CASSRLAGVLLDTQYF. Combining the CDR3 with reference TRBV7-7 and TRBJ2-3 gives the whole variable domain GAGVSQSPRYKVTKRGQDVTLRCDPISSHATLYWYQQALGQGPEFLTYFNYEAQPDKSGLPSDRFSAERPEGSISTLTIQRTEQRDSAMYRCASSRLAGVLLDTQYFGPGTRLTVL.

This chain connects TRBV4-1 to TRBJ1-2; D is ambiguous. Germline CDR1 reads MGHRA; CDR2 reads YSYEKL. The ends were cut back, 4 bases at V and 1 base at J, with 16 bases in the middle. This CDR3 has 16 residues. The CDR3 spells CASSPISGLSNYGYTF. CDR3 DNA: TGCGCCAGCAGCCCTATCAGCGGGTTAAGTAACTATGGCTACACCTTC.

The chain employs TRBV25-1 and TRBJ2-2; 8 bases fit TRBD2. Germline CDR1 reads MGHDK; CDR2 reads SYGVNS. CDR3 length: 16 residues. V trimming: 4 bases; J trimming: 0 bases; junction bases outside the gene matches: 4. The CDR3 region is CASSAAGEPNTGELFF. Here the CDR3 DNA reads TGTGCCAGCAGTGCAGCGGGGGAGCCGAACACCGGGGAGCTGTTTTTT.

In nucleotides, the CDR3 is TGTGCCAGCAGCGGACAGGGGGCCACTAATGAAAAACTGTTTTTT. Translated: CASSGQGATNEKLFF. The chain employs TRBV9 and TRBJ1-4, with 10 nucleotides matching TRBD1. The CDR3 is 15 amino acids. The V gene end was trimmed by 3 bases and the J gene end by 2 bases; junction bases not matched to a gene: 1. Germline lookup yields CDR1 SGDLS and CDR2 YYNGEE.

This chain joins TRBV4-3 and TRBJ2-3; D call uncertain. Germline V lookup: CDR1 LGHNA, CDR2 YSLEER. Trimming shortened V by 3 bases and J by 0 bases, and 7 bases separated the two germline ends. The CDR3 totals 14 residues. The CDR3 DNA follows: TGCGCCAGCAGCCAGAGACTTAGCACAGATACGCAGTATTTT. Protein product: CASSQRLSTDTQYF.

CDR3 bases: TGTGCCAGCAGCGCCCCTAGCGGGGGGACCGGGGAGCTGTTTTTT. This sequence encodes CASSAPSGGTGELFF. The chain employs TRBV9 and TRBJ2-2, with 11 bases aligning to TRBD2. J was trimmed by 5 bases and V by 3 bases; bases with no gene match: 3. Germline loops: CDR1 SGDLS, CDR2 YYNGEE. The CDR3 has 15 amino acids. The entire variable domain, with the rest obtained from reference TRBV9 and TRBJ2-2, is as follows: DSGVTQTPKHLITATGQRVTLRCSPRSGDLSVYWYQQSLDQGLQFLIQYYNGEERAKGNILERFSAQQFPDLHSELNLSSLELGDSALYFCASSAPSGGTGELFFGEGSRLTVL.

V is TRBV6-1 and J is TRBJ2-5; D perhaps matches TRBD1 (5 bases). Germline lookup yields CDR1 MNHNS and CDR2 SASEGT. The CDR3 spans 13 residues. The V end was cut by 6 bases, the J end by 2 bases, with 10 bases between. CDR3 sequence (DNA): TGTGCCAGCAGGGTACAGGAACAAGAGACCCAGTACTTC. It is translated as CASRVQEQETQYF.

The chain carries TRBV11-2 and TRBJ1-4, with 11 bases lining up with TRBD1. Germline CDR1 SGHAT, CDR2 FQNNGV. V lost 11 bases and J lost 7; bases outside the gene matches: 9. The CDR3 covers 14 residues. The CDR3 spells CACQEDRGLEKLFF. CDR3 sequence (DNA): TGTGCCTGCCAGGAGGACAGGGGGCTTGAAAAACTGTTTTTT. The full variable domain, completed using reference TRBV11-2 and TRBJ1-4, is EAGVAQSPRYKIIEKRQSVAFWCNPISGHATLYWYQQILGQGPKLLIQFQNNGVVDDSQLPKDRFSAERLKGVDSTLKIQPAKLEDSAVYLCACQEDRGLEKLFFGSGTQLSVL.

The chain joins TRBV2 to TRBJ1-1; D is uncertain. V was pared by 11 bases and J by 0 bases, with 13 bases between. The CDR3 sequence is 13 residues long. The germline gives CDR1 SNHLY, CDR2 FYNNEI. The CDR3 region is CAGAPRVNTEAFF. CDR3 coding DNA: TGTGCCGGTGCCCCGCGGGTGAACACTGAAGCTTTCTTT.

The rearrangement links TRBV7-9 to TRBJ1-2, with D uncertain. Looked up from germline, CDR1 is SEHNR and CDR2 is FQNEAQ (reference sequence). The CDR3 has 12 amino acids. Deletions cut 3 bases from V and 6 bases from J, with 8 bases between. The CDR3 spells CASSFQSNGYTF. The CDR3 DNA reads as TGTGCCAGCAGCTTTCAGTCCAATGGCTACACCTTC.

The J gene is TRBJ2-2, the V gene TRBV5-1; D is unclear. The CDR3 runs 16 residues. The germline V and J ends were trimmed by 2 bases and 5 bases, with 16 bases remaining between them. In germline, CDR1 is SGHRS, CDR2 YFSETQ. The CDR3 sequence: CASSLHLRNRTGELFF. The CDR3 nucleotides are TGCGCCAGCAGCTTACATCTGCGGAATAGGACCGGGGAGCTGTTTTTT.

This clone was found once. The chain is built from TRBV6-1 and TRBJ2-7; a weak D match, TRBD1 (5 bases). The CDR3 consists of 14 residues. V was clipped by 7 bases and J by 0 bases, with 13 bases between them. Per germline, CDR1 MNHNS and CDR2 SASEGT. The CDR3 DNA sequence: TGTGCCAGCAACCGACAGTGGTTCTCCTACGAGCAGTACTTC. Residues: CASNRQWFSYEQYF.

J is TRBJ1-6 and V is TRBV2; 7 bases map to TRBD1. From germline, CDR1 is SNHLY and CDR2 FYNNEI. The ends lost 4 bases at V and 2 bases at J; junction bases unmatched: 2. CDR3 size: 15 residues. CDR3 sequence reads: CASSVQGPYNSPLHF. CDR3 DNA sequence: TGTGCCAGCAGTGTACAGGGGCCCTATAATTCACCCCTCCACTTT.

This clone was counted once. This chain links TRBV9 with TRBJ2-2; tentative D call: TRBD1 (5 bases). V lost 0 bases, J lost 6 bases, and 9 bases lay in between. CDR3 length: 14 amino acids. Looked up from germline, CDR1 is SGDLS and CDR2 is YYNGEE. CDR3 amino acids: CASSVGGQAGELFF. The CDR3 DNA sequence: TGTGCCAGCAGCGTAGGGGGCCAGGCCGGGGAGCTGTTTTTT.

The rearrangement links TRBV28 to TRBJ2-7; D uncertain. This CDR3 has 12 amino acids. V lost 2 bases to trimming and J lost 12 bases, with 14 bases between them. CDR1 MDHEN and CDR2 SYDVKM come from the germline V gene. The CDR3 loop is CASSLQDTFRYF. Written as DNA, the CDR3 is TGTGCCAGCAGTTTACAAGACACGTTTCGGTACTTC. Full variable domain (outside the CDR3, taken from reference TRBV28 and TRBJ2-7): DVKVTQSSRYLVKRTGEKVFLECVQDMDHENMFWYRQDPGLGLRLIYFSYDVKMKEKGDIPEGYSVSREKKERFSLILESASTNQTSMYLCASSLQDTFRYFGPGTRLTVT.

The J gene is TRBJ2-5, the V gene TRBV5-1; 9 nucleotides agree with TRBD1. Germline trimming cut 3 bases from V and 7 bases from J; bases unmatched to any gene: 7. The germline V gene has CDR1 SGHRS and CDR2 YFSETQ. The CDR3 runs 14 residues. The CDR3 coding sequence is TGCGCCAGCAGCTCGGGACAGGGAGGGTTGACCCAGTACTTC. Encoded protein: CASSSGQGGLTQYF.

The chain employs TRBV5-6 and TRBJ2-5; TRBD1 is a possible D gene (7 bases). V lost 3 bases to trimming and J lost 4 bases, with 22 bases between them. The CDR3 totals 17 residues. Germline CDR1 reads SGHDT; CDR2 reads YYEEEE. CDR3 loop: CASSSLLTRTGGETQYF. CDR3 sequence (DNA): TGTGCCAGCAGCTCCCTCCTGACTAGGACAGGAGGAGAGACCCAGTACTTC.

The CDR3 DNA reads TGTGCCAGCAGCCTTACTCCGGGGGGTCTCTCCTACGAGCAGTACTTC. Translated: CASSLTPGGLSYEQYF. The chain couples TRBV7-6 to TRBJ2-7; 7 positions agree with TRBD2. The germline gives CDR1 SGHVS, CDR2 FNYEAQ. J lost 0 bases, V lost 5 bases, and 10 bases had no gene match. There are 16 residues in the CDR3. The full variable domain, in which reference TRBV7-6 and TRBJ2-7 provide the parts outside the CDR3, is GAGVSQSPRYKVTKRGQDVALRCDPISGHVSLYWYRQALGQGPEFLTYFNYEAQQDKSGLPNDRFSAERPEGSISTLTIQRTEQRDSAMYRCASSLTPGGLSYEQYFGPGTRLTVT.

The V call is TRBV11-1, the J call TRBJ2-5, with a tentative D call TRBD1 (6 bases). There are 15 residues in the CDR3. The V end lost 4 bases, the J end lost 2 bases, and 14 bases lay between the germline ends. Germline V CDR1 and CDR2: SGHAT, FQDESV (reference sequence). In DNA, the CDR3 is TGTGCCAGCAGCTCGGGACAAGGATTACAAGAGACCCAGTACTTC. Translating it yields CASSSGQGLQETQYF.

V usage is TRBV5-6 and J usage is TRBJ1-1, with 10 positions matching TRBD1. The length of the CDR3 is 13 residues. Germline trimming cut 4 bases from V and 5 bases from J; bases unmatched to any gene: 2. The germline V gene has CDR1 SGHDT and CDR2 YYEEEE. For the CDR3, the DNA is TGTGCCAGCAGCGGACAGGGGGTTACTGAAGCTTTCTTT. It codes for CASSGQGVTEAFF.

The rearrangement joins TRBV9 to TRBJ2-2; D possibly corresponds to TRBD2 (5 bases). The CDR3 covers 19 residues. The germline V gene encodes CDR1 SGDLS and CDR2 YYNGEE. The V and J ends lost 0 bases and 2 bases respectively, with 20 bases between them. CDR3 in amino acids: CASSVAFREGSLNTGELFF. Here the CDR3 DNA reads TGTGCCAGCAGCGTAGCTTTCCGTGAGGGTAGCCTAAACACCGGGGAGCTGTTTTTT.

This chain connects TRBV10-2 to TRBJ2-5, with 12 bases aligning to TRBD2. The CDR3 length is 13 residues. Germline V CDR1 and CDR2: WSHSY, SAAADI. The junction had 2 bases not matched to a gene; V was cut back by 7 bases and J by 5 bases. The CDR3: CASTSGGAETQYF. In nucleotides, the CDR3 is TGCGCCAGCACTAGCGGGGGGGCGGAGACCCAGTACTTC.

In this sample, this clone turned up a few times. V gene TRBV7-3 combines with J gene TRBJ1-1; the match to TRBD1 covers 7 bases. The CDR3 loop spans 16 amino acids. Trimming cost V 5 bases and J 0 bases; bases outside gene matches: 9. Germline CDR1 SGHTA, CDR2 FQGTGA. For the CDR3, the DNA is TGTGCCAGCAGCCCAGGACAGGCCAGCTTGAACACTGAAGCTTTCTTT. Its protein is CASSPGQASLNTEAFF.

The chain combines TRBV6-6 with TRBJ2-1, with 7 nucleotides matching TRBD2. V shed 7 bases and J 1 base; nucleotides not matched to a gene: 4. This CDR3 comprises 14 residues. The germline V gene has CDR1 MNHNY and CDR2 SVGAGI (reference sequence). The CDR3 sequence: CASTRLASYNEQFF. The DNA of the CDR3 is TGTGCCAGCACGCGACTAGCTTCCTACAATGAGCAGTTCTTC.

This chain uses TRBV4-1 with TRBJ2-7; tentatively, D is TRBD2 (7 bases). This CDR3 is built from 14 residues. V lost 4 bases to trimming and J lost 5 bases, with 15 bases between them. From germline, CDR1 is MGHRA and CDR2 YSYEKL. The DNA for the CDR3 is TGCGCCAGCAGCCTAAGGGGGGGCCTGGACGAGCAGTACTTC. Residues: CASSLRGGLDEQYF.

The chain links TRBV30 to TRBJ2-7; D might be TRBD1 (6 bases). In germline, CDR1 is GTSNPN, CDR2 SVGIG (reference sequence). CDR3 size: 13 residues. Trimming removed 3 bases at V and 4 bases at J, with 13 bases between. CDR3 DNA sequence: TGTGCCTGGAGGAGTTCAGGGGCATACGAGCAGTACTTC. This translates into CAWRSSGAYEQYF.